This T cell receptor (beta chain) was identified during a study of identifying expanded T cells in peripheral blood. TCRdb keeps only in-frame clones here, not all; method: immunoSEQ multiplex PCR. The table lists some 100,000 clones, 75% to 90% of them singletons. Study conclusions and caveats: Technical replicates showed around 1.3 changed clones; two weeks roughly 18; four weeks 19. Clone count variance between roughly two-week samples rose with total template count.

In regard to this clone: Its antigen is still unknown.

V shed 7 bases and J shed 5 bases, with 15 bases lying between them. Germline CDR1 MNHEY, CDR2 SVGAGI. The CDR3 has 14 residues. The clonotype was recovered from a person between 18 and 75 years old in good health. Specimen: blood. The chain employs TRBV6-5 and TRBJ1-5, with D perhaps matching TRBD1 (5 bases). The CDR3 sequence is CASKMGGGDQPQHF. CDR3 in DNA: TGTGCCAGCAAGATGGGGGGAGGGGATCAGCCCCAGCATTTT.